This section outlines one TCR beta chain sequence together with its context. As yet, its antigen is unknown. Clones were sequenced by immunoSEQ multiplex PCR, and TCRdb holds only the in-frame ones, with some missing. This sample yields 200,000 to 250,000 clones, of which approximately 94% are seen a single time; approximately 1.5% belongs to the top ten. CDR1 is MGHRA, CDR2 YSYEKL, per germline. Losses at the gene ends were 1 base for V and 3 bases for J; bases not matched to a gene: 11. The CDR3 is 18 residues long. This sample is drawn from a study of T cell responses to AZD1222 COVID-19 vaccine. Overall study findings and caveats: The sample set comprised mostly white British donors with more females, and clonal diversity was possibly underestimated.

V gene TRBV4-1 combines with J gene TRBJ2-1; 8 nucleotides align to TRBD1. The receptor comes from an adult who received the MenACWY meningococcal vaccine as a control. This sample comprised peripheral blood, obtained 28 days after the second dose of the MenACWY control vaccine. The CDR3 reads CASSQVRGQLVVYNEQFF. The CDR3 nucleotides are TGCGCCAGCAGCCAAGTCAGGGGGCAGCTCGTGGTCTACAATGAGCAGTTCTTC.